This T cell receptor (beta chain) derives from a study of blood T cell repertoires in COVID-19. Overall study context: Whether acute or convalescent, the COVID-19 samples came from the United States, Italy and Spain.

Germline V gene data show CDR1 as MNHNY and CDR2 as SVGAGI (reference sequence). The CDR3 runs to 17 residues. V was clipped by 5 bases and J by 1 base, with 18 bases between them. In this sample, this clone turned up a few times. Original methodology: How many nucleated cells were present was estimated from reference gene primer amplification. Sequenced by immunoSEQ multiplex PCR; TCRdb stores in-frame clones only, minus some. V and J calls and clone size are as listed in that table; D and trimming were resolved from the DNA. There are roughly 22,000 clones in the sample; roughly four fifths occur only once, and almost 2.5% lies in the top ten.

The sequence was collected from a woman between 65 and 79 years old with COVID-19, enrolled during active disease. The sequenced sample was peripheral blood. The rearrangement links TRBV6-6 to TRBJ1-3; D not resolved. The CDR3 coding sequence is TGTGCCAGCAGTCCTGAATCTGAGATTTCTTCTGGAAACACCATATATTTT. This codes for CASSPESEISSGNTIYF.